These 2 T cell receptor beta chains originate from one sample sequenced in a study of shared clonotypes between healthy human individuals. Using immunoSEQ multiplex PCR, the repertoire was profiled, and TCRdb retains in-frame clones only, with some absent. Of roughly 100,000 clones listed, less than 80% are singletons. Sequenced sample: memory CD8+ T cells sorted from blood. Subset reported: CD45RO+ cells pooled with CCR7-negative TemRA cells. The source is a woman aged 30 to 39 in good health.

This rearrangement joins TRBV6-5 to TRBJ1-5; D perhaps matches TRBD1 (6 bases). Germline V gives CDR1 MNHEY, CDR2 SVGAGI. V lost 7 bases and J 6 bases, leaving 13 bases between the germline ends. The CDR3 is 13 amino acids. The CDR3 coding sequence is TGTGCCAGCACCAACAGGGAGGGTCAGCCCCAGCATTTT. Protein: CASTNREGQPQHF.

The V call is TRBV4-1, the J call TRBJ2-1; tentatively, D is TRBD1 (6 bases). CDR1 is MGHRA, CDR2 YSYEKL, per germline. Trimming took 0 bases from V and 11 from J, leaving 11 bases between them. This CDR3 is built from 13 residues. The CDR3 DNA is TGCGCCAGCAGCCAAGACTTAGGGGGTCAGCAGTTCTTC. Translation: CASSQDLGGQQFF.